This paragraph covers one T cell receptor (beta chain) sequence. The antigen is not known. Profiled with immunoSEQ multiplex PCR; TCRdb holds only in-frame clones, not every one. This repertoire shows around 79,000 clones, 74% found once; its top ten account for 1.5% to 2%. V was cut by 4 bases and J by 3 bases, with 13 bases left in between. The germline V gene encodes CDR1 SGHAT and CDR2 FQDESV (reference sequence). This CDR3 is 15 amino acids long. Antigen-specific CD4+ T cells expanded by the ViraFEST assay with viral peptide pools were then sequenced. Investigators separated out CD4+ T cells once more than nine days of culture had passed. According to the study, vaccine recipients showed no prior SARS-CoV-2 infection and negative nucleocapsid antibodies. These data come from a study of vaccination effects on CD4 cells after COVID-19. General study results and limits: Early timepoints after infection were absent, and convalescent patients were few in the study. Vaccine- and infection-induced clones showed marked clonal contraction late following vaccination.

Sequenced material: CD4+ T cells from PBMCs cultured with HCoV-229E spike peptides, taken before COVID-19 vaccination. This receptor was obtained from a human donor who received a COVID-19 vaccine. The chain recombines TRBV11-1 with TRBJ2-1; D may be TRBD2 (6 bases). The CDR3, as DNA: TGTGCCAGCAGCTCCCGGACGGGAGACTACAATGAGCAGTTCTTC. This codes for CASSSRTGDYNEQFF.